This T cell receptor beta chain was sequenced for a study of beta chain features in type 1 diabetes. Study summary: Investigators examined more than 90 million sorted cells across all samples.

Since all of the isolated RNA was reverse transcribed, expressed TCRB transcripts were what got sequenced. The table came from immunoSEQ multiplex PCR; TCRdb's copy has only in-frame clones and leaves some out. The data show about 240,000 clones, over 11% seen once. To note about this clone: Its antigen is still unknown.

Only one heparinised blood draw was taken per donor, and its volume averaged about 120 mL. Markers CD45RO/CCR7/CD25/CD127/CD95/CD27 served to sort CD4+ naive, central memory, regulatory and stem cell-like memory cells. Regarding the study as a whole: Insertions were fewer and deletions more numerous at VDJ junctions in type 1 diabetes patients. TCRB CDR3s from Type 1 diabetes patients were moderately but significantly shorter in all four CD4+ subsets.

CDR1 MGHDK and CDR2 SYGVNS come from the germline V gene. With 5 bases removed from V and 3 bases from J, the gap between germline ends came to 5 bases. CDR3 length: 12 residues. The sample consisted of naive CD4+ T cells from blood. This sequence originates from a man under 40 with type 1 diabetes. This rearrangement joins TRBV25-1 to TRBJ2-1; D is ambiguous. The CDR3 DNA sequence: TGTGCCAGCAGTAGACTCTACAATGAGCAGTTCTTC. Its protein is CASSRLYNEQFF.